The 3 T cell receptor beta chains below all came from one sample that was sequenced in a study of shared clonotypes between healthy human individuals. This table comes from immunoSEQ multiplex PCR, and its TCRdb copy is limited to in-frame clones, with some not included. The table lists approximately 500,000 clones, about 96% of them singletons. The sample was naive CD4+ T cells sorted from blood. The sample's subset: CD45RA+ positively selected. The source is a woman aged 25 to 39 in good health.

CDR3 sequence reads: CASSPLDGAYEQYF. CDR3 nucleotide sequence: TGCGCCAGCAGCCCATTGGACGGGGCCTACGAGCAGTACTTC. The chain uses TRBV5-1 and TRBJ2-7; the D gene is possibly TRBD2 (5 bases). CDR1 SGHRS and CDR2 YFSETQ come from the germline V gene. The CDR3 sequence is 14 residues long. The ends were cut back, 4 bases at V and 2 bases at J, with 13 bases in the middle. Based on the CDR3 plus reference TRBV5-1 and TRBJ2-7, the full variable domain is KAGVTQTPRYLIKTRGQQVTLSCSPISGHRSVSWYQQTPGQGLQFLFEYFSETQRNKGNFPGRFSGRQFSNSRSEMNVSTLELGDSALYLCASSPLDGAYEQYFGPGTRLTVT.

The chain carries TRBV5-1 and TRBJ2-3; D call uncertain. The CDR3 runs 14 residues. Per germline, CDR1 SGHRS and CDR2 YFSETQ. V dropped 4 bases and J dropped 3 bases, with 12 bases sitting between them. The CDR3 protein is CASSGGQATDTQYF. CDR3 DNA sequence: TGCGCCAGCAGCGGTGGGCAGGCAACAGATACGCAGTATTTT.

The chain combines TRBV10-3 with TRBJ2-3; D call uncertain. V lost 6 bases and J lost 0, with 7 bases in between. The CDR3 is 13 amino acids. Germline CDR1 reads ENHRY; CDR2 reads SYGVKD. CDR3 sequence reads: CAISSSSTDTQYF. Here the CDR3 DNA reads TGTGCCATCAGCTCCTCCAGCACAGATACGCAGTATTTT.